The sequence of this T cell receptor beta chain was determined in a study of cytomegalovirus exposure and HLA in healthy donors. Background on the study: Around 180 million T cells yielded some 120 million unique TCR beta sequences in earlier analysis. Across around 400 genotyped donors, 81% landed in the Caucasian-associated ancestry cluster.

The study ran its PCR with 60 Vbeta and 13 Jbeta primers. TCRdb's table, derived via immunoSEQ multiplex PCR, lists solely in-frame clones and lacks some. Among about 140,000 clones listed, just over 70% were seen once. Germline V gene data show CDR1 as KGHSH and CDR2 as LQKENI. The ends lost 3 bases at V and 2 bases at J; junction bases unmatched: 10. This CDR3 is 18 amino acids long. Comments on this clone: Its matching antigen is unknown. At the DNA level, this CDR3 is encoded by other sequences in the same sample as well.

Broader study findings: In a later analysis, a genetic analysis reported fewer productive-TCR N-insertions in an Asian-associated ancestry cluster than the cohort average. Reported results showed that the classifier diagnosed cytomegalovirus status with high specificity and sensitivity.

Sequenced input: PBMCs. The origin of this receptor is a woman in her twenties or thirties in good health and CMV-seronegative. The chain links TRBV18 to TRBJ2-5, with TRBD2 identical over 12 bases. The CDR3 DNA follows: TGTGCCAGCTCACCGACTCCCGGGACTAGCGGGCAACAAGAGACCCAGTACTTC. This gives the protein CASSPTPGTSGQQETQYF.